The entry that follows covers one T cell receptor beta chain sequence. The entry originates in a study of blood T cell repertoires in COVID-19. Looking at the study overall: Acute and convalescent COVID-19 samples came from the United States, Italy and Spain. Sources were T cells, B-cell-depleted T cells, or PBMCs; the material itself was cDNA or gDNA.

After removal of 4 bases from V and 3 bases from J, the junction contained 6 bases not matched to a gene. The CDR3 spans 15 residues. Germline V lookup: CDR1 SGHRS, CDR2 YFSETQ. As processed by the authors: The authors estimated nucleated cell counts from reference gene primer amplification. Only in-frame clones appear in the TCRdb table, and some are missing; sequencing was by immunoSEQ multiplex PCR. The DNA gave D and trimming, while V, J and clone size come from that table. The data hold under 80,000 clones, with roughly four fifths observed a single time. This receptor was obtained from a middle-aged man with acute or convalescent COVID-19. Material for sequencing was peripheral blood. This chain uses TRBV5-1 with TRBJ1-2, with 10 bases fitting TRBD1. The CDR3 sequence is CASSHPGQGDYGYTF. The CDR3 region has the DNA TGCGCCAGCAGCCACCCTGGACAGGGGGACTATGGCTACACCTTC.